This T cell receptor (beta chain) was obtained from a study of blood T cells in healthy people across ages. General study points: Calculation of diversity from one million T cells yielded estimates considered to be underestimates.

Losses at the gene ends were 3 bases for V and 12 bases for J; bases not matched to a gene: 12. Germline CDR1 is MNHEY and CDR2 is SMNVEV (reference sequence). The CDR3 sequence is 14 residues long. Points on this clonotype: The target antigen is unknown.

The authors ran a second PCR of about 7 to 12 cycles using a sample-barcoded 5' primer and a J-beta primer mix. Every cDNA was tagged by a template-switch adaptor with 12 random nucleotides. All samples gave at least 2.5 million CDR3-containing paired-end reads. TCRdb reprocessed the 5' RACE reads via MiXCR and lists one record per CDR3 protein. The profile shows 920,000 or so distinct CDR3 sequences, less than 50% of them singletons. Isolating PBMCs gave at least 6 million of these cells per sample. The V call is TRBV27, the J call TRBJ2-7; TRBD1 matches 9 bases. The sequenced material came from blood. The sequence was obtained from a woman in her fifties or sixties in good health. In nucleotides, the CDR3 is TGTGCCAGCAGTTTCCGGGACAGGGCTTCAAGCATGTACTTC. It translates to CASSFRDRASSMYF.